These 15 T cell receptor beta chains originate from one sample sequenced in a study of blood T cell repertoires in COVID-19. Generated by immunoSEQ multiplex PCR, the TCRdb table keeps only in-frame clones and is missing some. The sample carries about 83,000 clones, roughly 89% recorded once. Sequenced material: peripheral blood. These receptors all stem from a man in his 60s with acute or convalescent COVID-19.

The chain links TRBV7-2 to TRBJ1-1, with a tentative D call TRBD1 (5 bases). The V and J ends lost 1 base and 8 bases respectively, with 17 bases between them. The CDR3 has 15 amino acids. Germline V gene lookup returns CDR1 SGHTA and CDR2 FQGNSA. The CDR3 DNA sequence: TGTGCCAGCAGCTTAGGCCTCCCTGGAACAGGAGAAGCTTTCTTT. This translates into CASSLGLPGTGEAFF. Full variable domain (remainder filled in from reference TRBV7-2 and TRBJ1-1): GAGVSQSPSNKVTEKGKDVELRCDPISGHTALYWYRQSLGQGLEFLIYFQGNSAPDKSGLPSDRFSAERTGGSVSTLTIQRTQQEDSAVYLCASSLGLPGTGEAFFGQGTRLTVV.

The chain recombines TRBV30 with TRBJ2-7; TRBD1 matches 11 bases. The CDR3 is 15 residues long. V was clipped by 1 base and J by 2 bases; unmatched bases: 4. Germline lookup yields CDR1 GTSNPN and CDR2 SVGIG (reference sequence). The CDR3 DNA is TGTGCCTGGAGTGCGGGACAGGGGGTTACCTACGAGCAGTACTTC. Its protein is CAWSAGQGVTYEQYF.

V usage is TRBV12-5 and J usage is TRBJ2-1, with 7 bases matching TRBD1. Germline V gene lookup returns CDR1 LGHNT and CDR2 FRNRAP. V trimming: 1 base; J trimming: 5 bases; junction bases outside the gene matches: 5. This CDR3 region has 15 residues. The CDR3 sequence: CASGLGQGTDNEQFF. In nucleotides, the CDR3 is TGTGCTAGTGGTTTGGGACAGGGTACGGACAATGAGCAGTTCTTC.

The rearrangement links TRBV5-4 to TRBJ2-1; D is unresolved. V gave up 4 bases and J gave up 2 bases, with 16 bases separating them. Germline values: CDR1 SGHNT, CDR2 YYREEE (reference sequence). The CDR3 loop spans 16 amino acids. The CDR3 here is CASSPGPALTYNEQFF. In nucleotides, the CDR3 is TGTGCCAGCAGCCCTGGGCCTGCCCTCACCTACAATGAGCAGTTCTTC.

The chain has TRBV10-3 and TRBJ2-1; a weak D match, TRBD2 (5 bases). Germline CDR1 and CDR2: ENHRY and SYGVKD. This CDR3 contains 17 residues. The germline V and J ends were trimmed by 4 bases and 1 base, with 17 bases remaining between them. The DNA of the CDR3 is TGTGCCATCAGTGGACTACGTAACGGGGATTCCTACAATGAGCAGTTCTTC. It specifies CAISGLRNGDSYNEQFF.

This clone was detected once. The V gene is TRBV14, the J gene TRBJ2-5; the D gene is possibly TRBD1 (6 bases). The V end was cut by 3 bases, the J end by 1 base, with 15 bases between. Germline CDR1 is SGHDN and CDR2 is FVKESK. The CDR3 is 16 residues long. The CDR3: CASSHLQGPPQETQYF. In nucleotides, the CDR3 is TGTGCCAGCAGCCATTTGCAGGGGCCTCCCCAAGAGACCCAGTACTTC.

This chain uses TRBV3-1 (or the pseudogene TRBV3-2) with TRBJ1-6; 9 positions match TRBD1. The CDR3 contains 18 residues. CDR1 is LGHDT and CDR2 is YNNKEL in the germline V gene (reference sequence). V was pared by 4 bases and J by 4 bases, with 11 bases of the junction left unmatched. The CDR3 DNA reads TGTGCCAGCAGCCTGGGACAGGGATGCGAGATGTATAATTCACCCCTCCACTTT. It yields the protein CASSLGQGCEMYNSPLHF.

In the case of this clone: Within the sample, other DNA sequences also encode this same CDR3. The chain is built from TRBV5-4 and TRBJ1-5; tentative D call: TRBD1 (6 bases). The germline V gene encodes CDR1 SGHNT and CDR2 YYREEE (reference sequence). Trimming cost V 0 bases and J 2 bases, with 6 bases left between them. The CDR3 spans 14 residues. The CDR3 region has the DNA TGTGCCAGCAGCTTGGCAGGGGGCAATCAGCCCCAGCATTTT. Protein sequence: CASSLAGGNQPQHF.

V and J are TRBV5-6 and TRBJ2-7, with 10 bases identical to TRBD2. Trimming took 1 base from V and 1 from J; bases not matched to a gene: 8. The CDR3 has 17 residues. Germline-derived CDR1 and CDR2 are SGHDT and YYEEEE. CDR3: CASSLYLAGARSYEQYF. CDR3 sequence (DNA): TGTGCCAGCAGCTTGTACCTAGCGGGGGCCAGGTCCTACGAGCAGTACTTC.

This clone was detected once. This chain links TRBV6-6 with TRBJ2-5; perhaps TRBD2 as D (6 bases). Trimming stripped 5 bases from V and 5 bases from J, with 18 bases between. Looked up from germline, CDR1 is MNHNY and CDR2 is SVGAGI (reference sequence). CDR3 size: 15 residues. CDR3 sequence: CASSPAGTRDETQYF. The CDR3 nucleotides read TGTGCCAGCAGTCCTGCAGGGACTCGGGACGAGACCCAGTACTTC.

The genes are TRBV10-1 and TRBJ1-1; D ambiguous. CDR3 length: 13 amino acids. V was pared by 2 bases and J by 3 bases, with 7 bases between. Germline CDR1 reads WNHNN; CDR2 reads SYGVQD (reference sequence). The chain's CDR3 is CASSEIQDTEAFF. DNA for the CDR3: TGCGCCAGCAGTGAGATCCAGGACACTGAAGCTTTCTTT.

The CDR3 region has the DNA TGCGCCAGCAGCTCGGGACAGCCAACTAATGAAAAACTGTTTTTT. This codes for CASSSGQPTNEKLFF. The J gene is TRBJ1-4, the V gene TRBV5-1; 7 bases agree with TRBD1. The CDR3 extends over 15 amino acids. Germline CDR1 SGHRS, CDR2 YFSETQ. The junction had 2 bases not matched to a gene; V was cut back by 3 bases and J by 0 bases. Full variable domain (remainder filled in from reference TRBV5-1 and TRBJ1-4): KAGVTQTPRYLIKTRGQQVTLSCSPISGHRSVSWYQQTPGQGLQFLFEYFSETQRNKGNFPGRFSGRQFSNSRSEMNVSTLELGDSALYLCASSSGQPTNEKLFFGSGTQLSVL.

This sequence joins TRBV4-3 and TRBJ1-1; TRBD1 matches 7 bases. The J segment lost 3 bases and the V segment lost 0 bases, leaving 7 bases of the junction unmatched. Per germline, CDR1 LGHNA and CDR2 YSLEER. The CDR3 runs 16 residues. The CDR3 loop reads CASSQERGRGDTEAFF. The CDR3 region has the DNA TGCGCCAGCAGCCAAGAAAGGGGGCGAGGGGACACTGAAGCTTTCTTT.

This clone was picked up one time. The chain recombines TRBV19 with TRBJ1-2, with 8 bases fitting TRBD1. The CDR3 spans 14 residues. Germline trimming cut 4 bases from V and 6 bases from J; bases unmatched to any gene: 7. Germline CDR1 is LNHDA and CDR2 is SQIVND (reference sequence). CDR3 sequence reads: CASSTGTGRDGYTF. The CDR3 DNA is TGTGCCAGTAGTACGGGGACAGGAAGGGATGGCTACACCTTC.

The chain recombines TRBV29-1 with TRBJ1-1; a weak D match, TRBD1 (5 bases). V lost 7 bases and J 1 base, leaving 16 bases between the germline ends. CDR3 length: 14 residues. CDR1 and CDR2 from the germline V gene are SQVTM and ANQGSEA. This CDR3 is CSAFVQTGNTEAFF. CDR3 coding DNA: TGCAGCGCCTTCGTCCAAACAGGGAACACTGAAGCTTTCTTT. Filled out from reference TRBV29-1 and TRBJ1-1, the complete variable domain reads SAVISQKPSRDICQRGTSLTIQCQVDSQVTMMFWYRQQPGQSLTLIATANQGSEATYESGFVIDKFPISRPNLTFSTLTVSNMSPEDSSIYLCSAFVQTGNTEAFFGQGTRLTVV.